Listed here are 6 T cell receptor beta chains from one sample, sequenced in a study of T cells in localized non-small cell lung cancer. Sequenced by immunoSEQ multiplex PCR; TCRdb stores in-frame clones only, minus some. This table holds roughly 26,000 clones, 88% found once. The sample here was peripheral blood, taken before any cancer treatment. All receptors come from a female donor of 60 years or more with stage II squamous cell lung carcinoma.

With respect to this clone: The junction departs from germline at one end; a sequencing error may be responsible. The rearrangement uses TRBV7-2 and TRBJ2-1; unclear D gene. This CDR3 has 16 amino acids. The germline V gene has CDR1 SGHTA and CDR2 FQGNSA. The CDR3 DNA sequence: TGTGCCAGCAGGTTAGCCGTGACACCCGCTACCAATGAGCAGTTCTTC. This translates into CASRLAVTPATNEQFF.

This sequence joins TRBV6-1 and TRBJ2-2, with D uncertain. V lost 4 bases to trimming and J lost 3 bases, with 6 bases between them. Per germline, CDR1 MNHNS and CDR2 SASEGT. CDR3 length equals 13 residues. CDR3 loop: CASSAEYTGELFF. In DNA, the CDR3 is TGTGCCAGCAGTGCCGAATACACCGGGGAGCTGTTTTTT.

The chain carries TRBV18 and TRBJ2-1, with D possibly TRBD2 on 6 matching bases. This CDR3 contains 15 residues. The V gene's germline CDR1 is KGHSH and CDR2 LQKENI. V was clipped by 6 bases and J by 0 bases, with 12 bases between them. For the CDR3, the DNA is TGTGCCAGCTCGCCCGGGGGAGTCTCCTACAATGAGCAGTTCTTC. This gives the protein CASSPGGVSYNEQFF.

V is TRBV27 and J is TRBJ1-1; D is perhaps TRBD1 (6 bases). The CDR3 has 13 amino acids. Germline V gives CDR1 MNHEY, CDR2 SMNVEV (reference sequence). V lost 3 bases, J lost 5 bases, and 10 bases lay in between. CDR3 loop: CASSFQGQTEAFF. CDR3 sequence (DNA): TGTGCCAGCAGTTTTCAGGGACAAACTGAAGCTTTCTTT.

This chain uses TRBV2 with TRBJ1-1; D is possibly TRBD1 (6 bases). Trimming removed 8 bases at V and 5 bases at J, with 15 bases between. The V gene's germline CDR1 is SNHLY and CDR2 FYNNEI. The CDR3 totals 13 residues. In DNA form, the CDR3 reads TGTGCCAGCCAGGGGAGGGAGGGAACTGAAGCTTTCTTT. This sequence encodes CASQGREGTEAFF.

The genes are TRBV18 and TRBJ2-5; D is undetermined. The CDR3 runs to 13 residues. Trimming stripped 1 base from V and 0 bases from J, with 3 bases between. CDR1 is KGHSH and CDR2 is LQKENI in the germline V gene. CDR3: CASSPLDQETQYF. Here the CDR3 DNA reads TGTGCCAGCTCACCACTGGACCAAGAGACCCAGTACTTC.